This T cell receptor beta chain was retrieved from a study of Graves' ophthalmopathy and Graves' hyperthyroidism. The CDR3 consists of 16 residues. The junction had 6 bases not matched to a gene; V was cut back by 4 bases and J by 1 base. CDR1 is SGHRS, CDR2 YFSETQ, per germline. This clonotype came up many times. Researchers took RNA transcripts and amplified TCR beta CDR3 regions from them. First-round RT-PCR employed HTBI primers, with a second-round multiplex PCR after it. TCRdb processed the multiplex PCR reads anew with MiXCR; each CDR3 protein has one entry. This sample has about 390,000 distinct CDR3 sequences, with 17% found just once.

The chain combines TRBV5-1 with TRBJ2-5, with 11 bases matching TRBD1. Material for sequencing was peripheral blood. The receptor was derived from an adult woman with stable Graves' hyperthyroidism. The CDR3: CASSTRDRGSQETQYF. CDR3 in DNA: TGCGCCAGCAGCACCCGGGACAGGGGGAGCCAAGAGACCCAGTACTTC.